This entry describes one T cell receptor beta chain. Its antigen remains unknown. The record originates from a study of beta chain features in type 1 diabetes. In germline, CDR1 is MNHNY, CDR2 SVGAGI (reference sequence). V trimming: 8 bases; J trimming: 4 bases; junction bases outside the gene matches: 7. The CDR3 has 13 amino acids. Findings of the study overall: People with Type 1 diabetes carried modestly yet significantly shorter TCRB CDR3s in all four CD4+ subsets. Lower insertion and higher deletion counts appeared at VDJ junctions in type 1 diabetes patients.

Sequenced material consisted of expressed TCRB transcripts (all of the isolated RNA was reverse transcribed). The protocol was immunoSEQ multiplex PCR, while the TCRdb copy is restricted to in-frame clones and leaves out a portion. The sample shows around 180,000 clones, roughly 7.1% of them seen only once. The chain carries TRBV6-6 and TRBJ2-7; TRBD2 agrees at 8 bases. Sequencing used central memory CD4+ T cells from blood. The TCR comes from a woman aged 40 to 50 with type 1 diabetes. The CDR3 DNA is TGTGCCAGCGAACGGGAGGGCCTATACGAGCAGTACTTC. This gives the protein CASEREGLYEQYF.